The rows below give T cell receptor beta chains drawn from one sample of a study of cytomegalovirus exposure and HLA in healthy donors. Assay: immunoSEQ multiplex PCR; the TCRdb copy retains only in-frame clones and omits some. The sample lists under 150,000 clones, roughly 80% occurring once. Sequencing was carried out using PBMCs. The receptors were gathered from a woman in her 40s in good health and CMV-seropositive. Both conserved end residues are part of each CDR3. Each record gives: clone size, J gene, CDR3 length, V gene, D gene, CDR3 DNA, CDR3 protein. The D gene is left open where the match is weak. The size field is filled for only some rows; it gives once, few, many or a size class.

NA	TRBJ2-7	12	TRBV11-1	TRBD1	TGTGCCAGCAGCTTGACAGGGGGCGAGCAGTACTTC	CASSLTGGEQYF
NA	TRBJ2-3	13	TRBV2	NA	TGTGCCAGCAGTCGTGAGTTCACAGATACGCAGTATTTT	CASSREFTDTQYF
NA	TRBJ2-6	17	TRBV18	NA	TGTGCCAGCTCACGGGAAGGGGGACGATCCGGGGCCAACGTCCTGACTTTC	CASSREGGRSGANVLTF
NA	TRBJ2-2	16	TRBV5-1	NA	TGCGCCAGCAGCTTGGCCGGGACACAGAACACCGGGGAGCTGTTTTTT	CASSLAGTQNTGELFF
few	TRBJ1-6	20	TRBV6-1	NA	TGTGCCAGCAGTGAAGTCGGGGGTTACGGGGGGAGCTCCTATAATTCACCCCTCCACTTT	CASSEVGGYGGSSYNSPLHF
NA	TRBJ1-1	15	TRBV5-6	NA	TGTGCCAGCAGTGATGGGGAAGGGGGAAGGACTGAAGCTTTCTTT	CASSDGEGGRTEAFF
NA	TRBJ1-1	12	TRBV5-5	NA	TGTGCCAGCAGCTTGCCAGGGCGGGAAGCTTTCTTT	CASSLPGREAFF
NA	TRBJ1-3	16	TRBV7-9	NA	TGTGCCAGCAGCTCGAATGACAGGAGAACACGAAACACCATATATTTT	CASSSNDRRTRNTIYF
NA	TRBJ2-2	15	TRBV27	TRBD1	TGTGCCAGCAGTTTAGGGACAGCACTTTGGGGGGAGCTGTTTTTT	CASSLGTALWGELFF
once	TRBJ2-2	16	TRBV19	TRBD2	TGTGCCAGTAGTGGGAGGACTAGCTTGAACACCGGGGAGCTGTTTTTT	CASSGRTSLNTGELFF
few	TRBJ1-5	12	TRBV7-2	NA	TGTGCCAGCAGCTTAAGCCATCAGCCCCAGCATTTT	CASSLSHQPQHF
NA	TRBJ2-3	14	TRBV5-4	TRBD2	TGTGCCAGCAGCTTTCCGGGACTAGCAGCCGAGGAGTATTTT	CASSFPGLAAEEYF
NA	TRBJ2-7	13	TRBV7-2	NA	TGTGCCAGCAGCCCAGACGGGTTCGGGGAGCAGTACTTC	CASSPDGFGEQYF
NA	TRBJ2-7	16	TRBV5-6	TRBD2	TGTGCCAGCAGCCTGGGACTAGCGGGAGGGCTGTACGAGCAGTACTTC	CASSLGLAGGLYEQYF
NA	TRBJ2-7	16	TRBV28	NA	TGTGCCAGCATCCCTACCGGGACAAGCTACTCCTACGAGCAGTACTTC	CASIPTGTSYSYEQYF
NA	TRBJ2-1	15	TRBV28	TRBD1	TGTGCCAGCAGTCCCGGGACAGGGGTTAAGGATGAGCAGTTCTTC	CASSPGTGVKDEQFF
NA	TRBJ1-1	14	TRBV14	NA	TGTGCCAGCAGCCAACAAACCAGTAACACTGAAGCTTTCTTT	CASSQQTSNTEAFF
NA	TRBJ2-7	14	TRBV27	TRBD2	TGTGCCAGCAGCCCCGGGACTAGCGAGTACGAGCAGTACTTC	CASSPGTSEYEQYF
NA	TRBJ1-1	16	TRBV7-8	TRBD1	TGTGCCAGCAGCTTTCTGACAGGGCCGTCGAACACTGAAGCTTTCTTT	CASSFLTGPSNTEAFF
NA	TRBJ2-5	13	TRBV13	TRBD2	TGTGCCAGCTTGGCGGGAGGTCAAGAGACCCAGTACTTC	CASLAGGQETQYF
NA	TRBJ1-1	13	TRBV30	TRBD1	TGTGCCTGGAGTAGCGACAGGGGGAGGCTCGCTTTCTTT	CAWSSDRGRLAFF
NA	TRBJ1-1	14	TRBV10-2	NA	TGCGCCAGCAGTGAGCGGGGTCGGAACACTGAAGCTTTCTTT	CASSERGRNTEAFF
NA	TRBJ1-4	15	TRBV4-1	NA	TGTGCCAGCAGCCCAGAGGTACAGGCTAATGAAAAACTGTTTTTT	CASSPEVQANEKLFF
NA	TRBJ2-7	16	TRBV7-6	TRBD2	TGTGCCAGCAGCTTAGAAGGACTAGCGGGAGCCTACGAGCAGTACTTC	CASSLEGLAGAYEQYF
NA	TRBJ2-1	12	TRBV29-1	NA	TGCAGCGTTGATTCAGGGTACAATGAGCAGTTCTTC	CSVDSGYNEQFF
NA	TRBJ2-2	18	TRBV7-6	TRBD1	TGTGCCAGCAGCAGCCGTACAGAGGGGGCGTCCCCCCCCGGGGAGCTGTTTTTT	CASSSRTEGASPPGELFF
NA	TRBJ2-7	15	TRBV2	TRBD1	TGTGCCAGCAGCCTAAACGGACAGGGGGGATACGAGCAGTACTTC	CASSLNGQGGYEQYF
NA	TRBJ1-2	16	TRBV4-3	TRBD1	TGCGCCCGCAGCCAAGATAGGGGCACAGGGGCCTATGGCTACACCTTC	CARSQDRGTGAYGYTF
NA	TRBJ1-1	13	TRBV29-1	TRBD1	TGCAGCGCCGAGGGGGCTAAGAACACTGAAGCTTTCTTT	CSAEGAKNTEAFF
NA	TRBJ2-5	15	TRBV30	TRBD1	TGTGCCTGGGGAACGGCGACAGGGATACAAGAGACCCAGTACTTC	CAWGTATGIQETQYF
NA	TRBJ1-6	14	TRBV28	TRBD1	TGTGCCAGCAGCCCAGGGGGCTTGGGTTCACCCCTCCACTTT	CASSPGGLGSPLHF
NA	TRBJ1-6	13	TRBV30	NA	TGTGCCTGGAGTGTCGACAGATATTCACCCCTCCACTTT	CAWSVDRYSPLHF
NA	TRBJ2-7	15	TRBV4-3	NA	TGCGCCAGCAGCCAGGACCCAGGGAAATTCTACGAGCAGTACTTC	CASSQDPGKFYEQYF
NA	TRBJ2-2	13	TRBV7-8	NA	TGTGCCAGCAGACAGAGTTTGACCGGGGAGCTGTTTTTT	CASRQSLTGELFF
NA	TRBJ1-2	13	TRBV6-5	TRBD1	TGTGCCAGCAGTGAGAGGACAGGCTCTGGCTACACCTTC	CASSERTGSGYTF
NA	TRBJ2-3	13	TRBV7-7	NA	TGTGCTAGCAGCTCCCTTGTGGAGGATACGCAGTATTTT	CASSSLVEDTQYF
NA	TRBJ1-1	14	TRBV27	TRBD1	TGTGCCAGCAGTTTCCAGGGACAGTTCACTGAAGCTTTCTTT	CASSFQGQFTEAFF
NA	TRBJ1-2	13	TRBV23-1	NA	TGCGCCAGCCCTCCTGGGCGCTTCTCTGGCTACACCTTC	CASPPGRFSGYTF
NA	TRBJ2-1	12	TRBV28	TRBD2	TGTGCCAGCAGTTTAGTCGCGGGGGGAGAGTTCTTC	CASSLVAGGEFF
few	TRBJ2-1	16	TRBV11-2	TRBD2	TGTGCCAGCAGCTTAGGGAGCGGGGGGCTTTACCATGAGCAGTTCTTC	CASSLGSGGLYHEQFF
NA	TRBJ2-7	17	TRBV19	TRBD1	TGTGCCAGTAGTATAGGAGTTTCGGGACAGGGCACCTACGAGCAGTACTTC	CASSIGVSGQGTYEQYF
NA	TRBJ1-6	12	TRBV30	TRBD1	TGTGCCTGGGGGACAGGAGTATCACCCCTCCACTTT	CAWGTGVSPLHF
NA	TRBJ1-6	15	TRBV5-1	TRBD1	TGCGCCAGCAGCTTGGTGACAGGGGACAATTCACCCCTCCACTTT	CASSLVTGDNSPLHF
NA	TRBJ1-1	13	TRBV28	NA	TGTGCCAGCAACCGGGGAAGAGGGCTTGAAGCTTTCTTT	CASNRGRGLEAFF
NA	TRBJ2-7	11	TRBV30	NA	TGTGCCTGGAGTTTGGCAGTCGAGCAGTACTTC	CAWSLAVEQYF
NA	TRBJ2-2	12	TRBV7-9	TRBD1	TGTGCCAGCAGCCCCGACAGGGGGCGGCTGTTTTTT	CASSPDRGRLFF
NA	TRBJ2-7	11	TRBV6-1	NA	TGTGCCAGCAGAGACACCTACGAGCAGTACTTC	CASRDTYEQYF
once	TRBJ2-1	11	TRBV21-1	NA	TGTGCCAGCTTAGATACTAATGAGCAGTTCTTC	CASLDTNEQFF
NA	TRBJ2-5	13	TRBV30	TRBD2	TGTGCCTGGATAGGAGCGGGAGGGGAGACCCAGTACTTC	CAWIGAGGETQYF
NA	TRBJ1-1	15	TRBV5-6	TRBD1	TGTGCCAGCTTCTCAGGGGGCTCGATGATCGCTGAAGCTTTCTTT	CASFSGGSMIAEAFF
NA	TRBJ2-2	15	TRBV1	NA	TGCACCAGCAGCCTCAGAGGGGGAAGCACCGGGGAGCTGTTTTTT	CTSSLRGGSTGELFF
NA	TRBJ1-2	13	TRBV25-1	NA	TGTGCCAGCAGCCCCCCGTCCGACTATGGCTACACCTTC	CASSPPSDYGYTF
NA	TRBJ1-4	16	TRBV28	TRBD1	TGTGCCACCTTATCCGGGACAGTGAGCCTTAATGAAAAACTGTTTTTT	CATLSGTVSLNEKLFF
NA	TRBJ2-1	13	TRBV5-8	NA	TGTGCCAGCAGCTTGTCGTACGAGAATGAGCAGTTCTTC	CASSLSYENEQFF
NA	TRBJ2-7	11	TRBV30	NA	TGTGCCTGGGAGACAGGATACGAGCAGTACTTC	CAWETGYEQYF
NA	TRBJ1-2	11	TRBV7-9	NA	TGTGCCAGCAGGGAGCAAAATGGCTACACCTTC	CASREQNGYTF
NA	TRBJ2-3	14	TRBV18	NA	TGTGCCAGCTCACCAGTAGCTAGCACAGATACGCAGTATTTT	CASSPVASTDTQYF